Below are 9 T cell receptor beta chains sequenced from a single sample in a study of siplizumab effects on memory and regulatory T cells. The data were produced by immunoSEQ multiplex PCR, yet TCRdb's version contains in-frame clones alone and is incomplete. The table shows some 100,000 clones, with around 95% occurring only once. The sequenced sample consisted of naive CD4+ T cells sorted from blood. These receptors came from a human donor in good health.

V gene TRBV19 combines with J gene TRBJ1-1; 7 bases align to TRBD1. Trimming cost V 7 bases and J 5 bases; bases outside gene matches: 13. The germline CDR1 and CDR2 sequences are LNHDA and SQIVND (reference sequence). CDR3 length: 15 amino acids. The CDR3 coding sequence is TGTGCCAGTAACTCGGCGGCAGGGGGGGAGACTGAAGCTTTCTTT. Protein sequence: CASNSAAGGETEAFF.

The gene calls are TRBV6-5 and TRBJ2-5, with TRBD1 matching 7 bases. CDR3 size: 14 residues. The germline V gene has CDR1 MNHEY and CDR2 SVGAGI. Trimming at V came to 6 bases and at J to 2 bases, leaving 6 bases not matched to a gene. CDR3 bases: TGTGCCAGCAGCCCGGGACAGCTACAAGAGACCCAGTACTTC. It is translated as CASSPGQLQETQYF.

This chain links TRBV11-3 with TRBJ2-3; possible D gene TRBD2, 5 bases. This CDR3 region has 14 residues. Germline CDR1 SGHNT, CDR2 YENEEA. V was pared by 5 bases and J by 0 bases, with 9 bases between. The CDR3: CASSPGGSTDTQYF. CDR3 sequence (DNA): TGTGCCAGCAGCCCTGGAGGTAGCACAGATACGCAGTATTTT.

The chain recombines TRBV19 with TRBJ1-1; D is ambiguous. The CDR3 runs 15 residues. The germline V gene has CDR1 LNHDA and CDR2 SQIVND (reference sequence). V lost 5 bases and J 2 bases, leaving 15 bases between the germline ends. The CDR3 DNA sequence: TGTGCCAGTAGTCGGTTGAGGCAAACCAACACTGAAGCTTTCTTT. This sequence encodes CASSRLRQTNTEAFF.

The chain's CDR3 is CASTFSGVAGELFF. The CDR3 nucleotides are TGTGCCAGCACATTCTCTGGGGTAGCCGGGGAGCTGTTTTTT. J is TRBJ2-2 and V is TRBV7-9; D gene uncertain. The CDR3 totals 14 residues. Deletions cut 7 bases from V and 6 bases from J, with 15 bases between. Germline V gene sequence: CDR1 SEHNR, CDR2 FQNEAQ (reference sequence). The whole variable domain, remainder taken from reference TRBV7-9 and TRBJ2-2, is DTGVSQNPRHKITKRGQNVTFRCDPISEHNRLYWYRQTLGQGPEFLTYFQNEAQLEKSRLLSDRFSAERPKGSFSTLEIQRTEQGDSAMYLCASTFSGVAGELFFGEGSRLTVL.

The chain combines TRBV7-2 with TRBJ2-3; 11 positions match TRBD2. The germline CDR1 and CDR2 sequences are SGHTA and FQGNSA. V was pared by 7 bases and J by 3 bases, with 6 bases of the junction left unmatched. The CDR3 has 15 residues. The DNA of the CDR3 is TGTGCCAGCACCTCGCGACTAGCGGGAACAGATACGCAGTATTTT. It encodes CASTSRLAGTDTQYF.

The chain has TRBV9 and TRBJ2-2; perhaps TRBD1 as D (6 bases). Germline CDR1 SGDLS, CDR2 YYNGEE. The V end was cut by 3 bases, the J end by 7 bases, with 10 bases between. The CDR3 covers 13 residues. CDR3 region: CASSAIQGGELFF. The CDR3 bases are TGTGCCAGCAGCGCCATACAGGGCGGGGAGCTGTTTTTT. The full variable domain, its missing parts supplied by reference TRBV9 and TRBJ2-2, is DSGVTQTPKHLITATGQRVTLRCSPRSGDLSVYWYQQSLDQGLQFLIQYYNGEERAKGNILERFSAQQFPDLHSELNLSSLELGDSALYFCASSAIQGGELFFGEGSRLTVL.

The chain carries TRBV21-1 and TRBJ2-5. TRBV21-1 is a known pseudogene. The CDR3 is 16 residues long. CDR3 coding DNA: TGTGCCAGCAGCAAGGGAACCCCTGAGTACCAAGAGACCCAGTACTTC. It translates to CASSKGTPEYQETQYF.

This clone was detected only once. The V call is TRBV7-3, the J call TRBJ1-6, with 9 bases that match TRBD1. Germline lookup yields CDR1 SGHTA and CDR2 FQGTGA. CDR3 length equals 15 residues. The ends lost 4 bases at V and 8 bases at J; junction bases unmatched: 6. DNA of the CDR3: TGTGCCAGCAGCTCCGTGGGACAGGGCGATTCACCCCTCCACTTT. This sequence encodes CASSSVGQGDSPLHF.